The present TCR beta chain was sequenced within a study of CD8 T cells in ankylosing spondylitis. This clonotype has more than one count but fewer than ten. Antigen: not known. The TCR beta libraries were generated through quantitative 5'-RACE incorporating molecular barcodes. Each CDR3 protein gets one entry after TCRdb re-called the 5' RACE reads with MiXCR. Of about 450,000 distinct CDR3 sequences listed, around 26% are singletons. Overall study results and limits: Clones that were linked to disease were CD8+ and were relatively rare in peripheral blood. Reported data indicate significant enrichment of disease-linked clones within matched ankylosing spondylitis synovial fluid. A TCR beta motif of seven or eight highly homologous variants appeared characteristic of ankylosing spondylitis blood. Earlier authors reported some of these motif variants in reactive arthritis synovial fluid and blood.

Germline V gene sequence: CDR1 SSHAT, CDR2 FNYEAQ (reference sequence). CDR3 length: 15 amino acids. V was pared by 5 bases and J by 6 bases, with 4 bases of the junction left unmatched. Sequencing was carried out using blood, either unsorted or a sorted T cell fraction (not recorded which). The clonotype originates from a male donor with ankylosing spondylitis. The chain links TRBV7-7 to TRBJ2-1; 13 bases are a match to TRBD2. The CDR3 loop is CASSKGLAGPNEQFF. The CDR3 nucleotides read TGTGCCAGCAGCAAGGGACTAGCGGGGCCCAATGAGCAGTTCTTC.